The rows below give T cell receptor beta chains drawn from one sample of a study of cytomegalovirus exposure and HLA in healthy donors. Clones were read by immunoSEQ multiplex PCR, and TCRdb kept only the in-frame ones, dropping some. The sample includes more than 65,000 clones, roughly 72% seen only once; the top ten take over 5%. Sequencing used PBMCs. These TCRs come from a woman aged 50 to 60 in good health and CMV-seropositive. CDR3s include the opening cysteine and the closing phenylalanine or tryptophan. A D gene is named only where the DNA matches it firmly. The size field is filled for only some rows; it gives once, few, many or a size class.

17	TRBV4-2	TRBJ2-7	-	-	CASSQVGGHERAYEQYF	TGTGCCAGCAGCCAAGTAGGAGGGCATGAAAGGGCCTACGAGCAGTACTTC
12	TRBV13	TRBJ2-5	-	-	CASSDNWETQYF	TGTGCCAGCAGCGACAACTGGGAGACCCAGTACTTC
19	TRBV6-1	TRBJ2-3	-	-	CASSEFAAGWGFSTDTQYF	TGTGCCAGCAGTGAATTTGCAGCAGGGTGGGGATTTTCGACAGATACGCAGTATTTT
16	TRBV30	TRBJ1-3	TRBD1	once	CAWSVLAGGSGNTIYF	TGTGCCTGGAGTGTACTCGCAGGGGGCTCTGGAAACACCATATATTTT
14	TRBV27	TRBJ1-2	TRBD1	few	CASRRTGLIYGYTF	TGTGCCAGCAGACGGACAGGACTAATCTATGGCTACACCTTC
15	TRBV30	TRBJ2-1	TRBD1	-	CAWSVRDRGYKGQFF	TGTGCCTGGAGTGTTCGGGACAGGGGCTATAAGGGGCAGTTCTTC
13	TRBV19	TRBJ1-3	TRBD1	-	CASSQQGANTIYF	TGTGCCAGTAGCCAACAGGGGGCGAACACCATATATTTT
13	TRBV5-1	TRBJ1-1	-	-	CATQVFENTEAFF	TGCGCCACCCAGGTGTTCGAGAACACTGAAGCTTTCTTT
13	TRBV6-1	TRBJ2-2	TRBD1	many	CASFQGASGELFF	TGTGCCAGCTTTCAGGGGGCCAGCGGGGAGCTGTTTTTT
13	TRBV5-6	TRBJ2-7	-	-	CASSLPSSYEQYF	TGTGCCAGCAGCTTGCCTAGCTCCTACGAGCAGTACTTC
14	TRBV7-9	TRBJ2-7	TRBD1	-	CSSSLADRAYEQYF	TGTTCCAGCAGCTTAGCGGACAGGGCCTACGAGCAGTACTTC
13	TRBV9	TRBJ2-7	-	-	CASSVRPGYEQYF	TGTGCCAGCAGCGTTCGTCCAGGCTACGAGCAGTACTTC
13	TRBV27	TRBJ1-1	-	-	CASRPQGVTEAFF	TGTGCCAGCAGACCCCAGGGTGTCACTGAAGCTTTCTTT
14	TRBV2	TRBJ2-7	-	-	CASSVRTYTYEQYF	TGTGCCAGCAGTGTGAGGACTTATACCTACGAGCAGTACTTC
15	TRBV6-5	TRBJ2-7	-	-	CASSYSVQGRYEQYF	TGTGCCAGCAGTTACTCGGTACAGGGTCGCTACGAGCAGTACTTC
14	TRBV6-5	TRBJ2-7	TRBD1	-	CASRSGQGSPEQYF	TGTGCCAGCAGATCCGGACAGGGCTCTCCCGAGCAGTACTTC
13	TRBV15	TRBJ1-2	-	-	CATSRDTSYGYTF	TGTGCCACCAGCAGGGACACGTCCTATGGCTACACCTTC
15	TRBV28	TRBJ1-4	TRBD1	once	CASRAPGTGREKLFF	TGTGCCAGCAGGGCTCCCGGGACAGGGCGTGAAAAACTGTTTTTT
17	TRBV4-2	TRBJ2-3	TRBD2	-	CASSQDPSGSGTDTQYF	TGTGCCAGCAGCCAAGATCCTAGCGGGAGCGGGACAGATACGCAGTATTTT
13	TRBV29-1	TRBJ1-1	TRBD1	once	CSVANRGITEAFF	TGCAGCGTTGCCAACAGGGGTATCACTGAAGCTTTCTTT
15	TRBV5-1	TRBJ2-5	TRBD2	-	CASSLRLAGGETQYF	TGCGCCAGCAGCCTCAGACTAGCGGGAGGGGAGACCCAGTACTTC
16	TRBV5-1	TRBJ2-7	-	few	CASSRNTAGSSYEQYF	TGCGCCAGCAGTCGTAACACAGCGGGTTCCTCCTACGAGCAGTACTTC
13	TRBV11-2	TRBJ2-7	-	-	CASSPTPSYEQYF	TGTGCCAGCAGCCCCACTCCCTCCTACGAGCAGTACTTC
12	TRBV29-1	TRBJ1-5	-	-	CSVAGANQPQHF	TGCAGCGTTGCAGGGGCAAATCAGCCCCAGCATTTT
14	TRBV5-1	TRBJ2-7	TRBD1	-	CASSPGTEGYEQYF	TGCGCCAGCAGCCCCGGGACAGAAGGCTACGAGCAGTACTTC
13	TRBV7-9	TRBJ1-2	-	-	CASRRPGGYGYTF	TGTGCCAGCAGACGACCGGGGGGCTATGGCTACACCTTC
15	TRBV11-2	TRBJ2-1	TRBD2	-	CASSLDRASGNEQFF	TGTGCCAGCAGCTTAGATCGTGCTAGCGGCAATGAGCAGTTCTTC
14	TRBV30	TRBJ1-1	-	-	CAWSLWSYGTEAFF	TGTGCCTGGAGTCTTTGGTCTTACGGCACTGAAGCTTTCTTT
17	TRBV10-3	TRBJ2-7	TRBD2	-	CAISVPAPAGESYEQYF	TGTGCCATCAGTGTCCCCGCTCCCGCGGGAGAGTCCTACGAGCAGTACTTC
19	TRBV7-8	TRBJ2-6	TRBD1	-	CASSPGGINRGPGANVLTF	TGTGCCAGCAGCCCAGGAGGAATCAACAGGGGGCCTGGGGCCAACGTCCTGACTTTC
15	TRBV27	TRBJ2-1	TRBD2	once	CASSPRTSGRNEQFF	TGTGCCAGCAGTCCGCGGACTAGCGGGAGGAATGAGCAGTTCTTC
13	TRBV7-2	TRBJ1-5	-	-	CASSLSQNQPQHF	TGTGCCAGCAGCTTATCCCAGAATCAGCCCCAGCATTTT
16	TRBV30	TRBJ2-3	TRBD2	-	CAWSPGLAGGIDTQYF	TGTGCCTGGAGCCCCGGACTAGCGGGAGGGATCGATACGCAGTATTTT
14	TRBV29-1	TRBJ2-2	TRBD1	once	CSVLPQGGTGELFF	TGCAGCGTTCTGCCACAGGGGGGCACCGGGGAGCTGTTTTTT
13	TRBV30	TRBJ2-1	TRBD1	-	CAHDRGRYNEQFF	TGTGCCCACGACAGGGGGCGATACAATGAGCAGTTCTTC
12	TRBV28	TRBJ1-2	-	-	CASSLRQHGYTF	TGTGCCAGCAGTCTCCGACAGCATGGCTACACCTTC
13	TRBV7-2	TRBJ1-4	-	-	CASSLGRHEKLFF	TGTGCCAGCAGCTTAGGCAGGCATGAAAAACTGTTTTTT
13	TRBV15	TRBJ1-5	-	-	CATTVNSNQPQHF	TGTGCCACCACTGTTAATAGCAATCAGCCCCAGCATTTT
11	TRBV6-1	TRBJ1-1	-	-	CASSRGGEAFF	TGTGCCAGCAGTCGGGGAGGGGAAGCTTTCTTT
22	TRBV21-1	TRBJ2-4	-	-	CASSPRQGCCARFPVAKNIQYF	TGTGCCAGCAGCCCCCGACAGGGCTGCTGCGCCCGATTCCCGGTAGCCAAAAACATTCAGTACTTC
12	TRBV6-6	TRBJ2-3	-	once	CASSTRTDTQYF	TGTGCCAGCAGTACTAGAACAGATACGCAGTATTTT
15	TRBV30	TRBJ1-2	TRBD1	-	CAWSGARGRNYGYTF	TGTGCCTGGAGTGGTGCCAGGGGGCGTAACTATGGCTACACCTTC
16	TRBV7-9	TRBJ2-3	-	-	CASSLAARQSTDTQYF	TGTGCCAGCAGCTTAGCAGCGCGGCAGTCCACAGATACGCAGTATTTT
14	TRBV30	TRBJ2-1	TRBD2	-	CAWSAGAGGDEQFF	TGTGCCTGGAGCGCTGGGGCGGGAGGGGATGAGCAGTTCTTC
13	TRBV19	TRBJ2-7	-	-	CASRARGPDEQYF	TGTGCCAGTCGGGCCAGGGGTCCCGATGAGCAGTACTTC
11	TRBV28	TRBJ2-7	-	-	CASSLLYEQYF	TGTGCCAGCAGTCTATTATACGAGCAGTACTTC
13	TRBV9	TRBJ2-3	TRBD2	few	CASGGGTEDTQYF	TGTGCCAGCGGGGGGGGAACCGAAGATACGCAGTATTTT
15	TRBV7-9	TRBJ2-5	-	few	CASSLIGGTQETQYF	TGTGCCAGCAGCTTGATAGGGGGAACCCAAGAGACCCAGTACTTC